This entry describes one TCR beta chain. Its antigen is unidentified. The data stem from a study of graft-versus-host responses after intestinal transplantation. Study in general: Transplant types were multivisceral, liver-intestinal, or isolated intestinal.

Clones were sequenced by immunoSEQ multiplex PCR, and TCRdb holds only the in-frame ones, with some missing. This sample has about 57,000 clones, with 85% to 90% found just once. Whole-study results and caveats: Early after transplant, HvG clones declined as circulating GvH clones peaked.

This CDR3 is built from 13 residues. Trimming took off 4 bases at V and 3 bases at J, with 11 bases between the two ends. CDR1 and CDR2 from the germline V gene are SGHTS and YDEGEE. The clonotype originates from a human patient who received an intestinal transplant, so some T cells may come from the graft donor. Sample: PBMCs, taken 26 days after transplant. The rearrangement uses TRBV5-8 and TRBJ2-7, with D perhaps matching TRBD1 (5 bases). The CDR3 DNA is TGTGCCAGCAGCCTCCGACAGAGCTACGAGCAGTACTTC. It encodes CASSLRQSYEQYF.